This T cell receptor (beta chain) was identified during a study of blood T cell repertoires in COVID-19. Study-level information: PBMCs, B-cell-depleted T cells, or T cells provided the cDNA or gDNA that made up the material.

The participants were between roughly 18 and 100 years old and came from roughly 24 US areas. Each participant's cohort was designated according to participant-reported clinical history. Two negative PCRs, clearance, or symptom resolution characterized the recovered Cohort 3 donors. This clone was found once. Per germline, CDR1 LGHDT and CDR2 YNNKEL (reference sequence). The CDR3 consists of 15 residues. The V gene end was trimmed by 2 bases and the J gene end by 4 bases; junction bases not matched to a gene: 5. The repertoire was sequenced with immunoSEQ multiplex PCR; TCRdb's copy has only in-frame clones and lacks some. The sample shows about 180,000 clones, about 84% of them seen only once.

The sequence was obtained from a woman in her thirties who had recovered from COVID-19. V usage is TRBV3-1 (or the pseudogene TRBV3-2) and J usage is TRBJ2-3; TRBD1 agrees at 8 bases. The sequencing sample was made of PBMCs or T cells enriched from blood (not recorded which). The CDR3 bases are TGTGCCAGCAGCCAATCAGGGGGCGGACCAGATACGCAGTATTTT. Translation: CASSQSGGGPDTQYF.